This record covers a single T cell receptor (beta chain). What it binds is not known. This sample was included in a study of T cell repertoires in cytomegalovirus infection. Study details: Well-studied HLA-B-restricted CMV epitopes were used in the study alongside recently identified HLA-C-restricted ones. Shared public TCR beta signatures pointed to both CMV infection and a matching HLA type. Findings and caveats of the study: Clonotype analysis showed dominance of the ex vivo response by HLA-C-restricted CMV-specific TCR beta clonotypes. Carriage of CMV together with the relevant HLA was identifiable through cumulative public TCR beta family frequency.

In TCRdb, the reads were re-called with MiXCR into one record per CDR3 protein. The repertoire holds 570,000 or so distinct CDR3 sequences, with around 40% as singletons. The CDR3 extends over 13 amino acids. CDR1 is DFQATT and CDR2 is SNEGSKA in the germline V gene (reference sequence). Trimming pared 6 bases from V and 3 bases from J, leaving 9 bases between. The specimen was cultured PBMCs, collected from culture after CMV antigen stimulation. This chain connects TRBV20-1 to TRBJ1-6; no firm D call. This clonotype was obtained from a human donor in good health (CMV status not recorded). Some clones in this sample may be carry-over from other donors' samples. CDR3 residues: CSARTNYNSPLHF. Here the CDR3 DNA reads TGCAGTGCCAGGACCAACTATAATTCACCCCTCCACTTT.